The 4 T cell receptor beta chains given below trace back to one sample, sequenced in a study of blood T cell repertoires in COVID-19. Some clones are missing from TCRdb's copy, which holds only in-frame ones; the method was immunoSEQ multiplex PCR. The repertoire holds 200,000 to 250,000 clones, with 82% as singletons. Sequenced material: peripheral blood. Receptors originate from a woman aged 18-29 years with acute or convalescent COVID-19.

V and J are TRBV27 and TRBJ2-7, with D perhaps TRBD2 (6 bases). The germline CDR1 and CDR2 sequences are MNHEY and SMNVEV (reference sequence). The CDR3 extends over 15 amino acids. Between the trimmed V and J ends, which lost 3 bases and 2 bases, there was a span of 14 bases. The CDR3 region is CASSFTPGLPYEQYF. The CDR3 bases are TGTGCCAGCAGTTTCACTCCGGGACTTCCCTACGAGCAGTACTTC.

This clone occurred once. V gene TRBV7-2 combines with J gene TRBJ2-1; TRBD2 matches at 12 bases. The germline V gene encodes CDR1 SGHTA and CDR2 FQGNSA. The trim removed 1 base at V and 9 bases at J, leaving 7 bases unmatched. CDR3 length equals 16 residues. The CDR3 region is CASSLVPSGRAIEQFF. The CDR3 DNA reads TGTGCCAGCAGCTTAGTGCCTAGCGGGAGGGCCATTGAGCAGTTCTTC.

The chain joins TRBV5-1 to TRBJ2-1; 7 nucleotides agree with TRBD2. The trim removed 6 bases at V and 1 base at J, leaving 7 bases unmatched. CDR1 is SGHRS, CDR2 YFSETQ, per germline. The CDR3 spans 15 residues. This CDR3 reads CASISGPGSYNEQFF. In DNA, the CDR3 is TGCGCCAGCATTAGCGGGCCCGGTTCCTACAATGAGCAGTTCTTC.

This clone was seen a single time. J is TRBJ2-5 and V is TRBV18; 7 bases map to TRBD1. J gave up 4 bases and V 0 bases, and 5 bases lay outside the gene matches. The CDR3 length is 15 residues. The germline gives CDR1 KGHSH, CDR2 LQKENI. CDR3: CASSPPTGLVETQYF. The CDR3 nucleotides are TGTGCCAGCTCACCACCGACAGGGTTGGTAGAGACCCAGTACTTC.